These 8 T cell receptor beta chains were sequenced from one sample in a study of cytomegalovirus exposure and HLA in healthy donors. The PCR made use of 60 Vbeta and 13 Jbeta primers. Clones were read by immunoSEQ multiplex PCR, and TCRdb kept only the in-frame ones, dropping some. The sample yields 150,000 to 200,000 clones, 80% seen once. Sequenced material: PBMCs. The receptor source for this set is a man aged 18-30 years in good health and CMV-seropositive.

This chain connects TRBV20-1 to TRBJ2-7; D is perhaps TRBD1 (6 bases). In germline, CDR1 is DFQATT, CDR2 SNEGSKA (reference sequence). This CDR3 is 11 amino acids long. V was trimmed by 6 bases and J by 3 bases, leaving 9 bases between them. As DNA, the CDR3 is TGCAGTGCAACAGGGAACTACGAGCAGTACTTC. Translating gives CSATGNYEQYF.

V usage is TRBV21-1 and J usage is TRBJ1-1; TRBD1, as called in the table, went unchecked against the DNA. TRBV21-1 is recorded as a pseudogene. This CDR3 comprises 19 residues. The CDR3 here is CASSYFTTPGGTANTEAFF. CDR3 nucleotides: TGTGCCAGCAGCTATTTTACTACCCCTGGCGGGACAGCGAACACTGAAGCTTTCTTT.

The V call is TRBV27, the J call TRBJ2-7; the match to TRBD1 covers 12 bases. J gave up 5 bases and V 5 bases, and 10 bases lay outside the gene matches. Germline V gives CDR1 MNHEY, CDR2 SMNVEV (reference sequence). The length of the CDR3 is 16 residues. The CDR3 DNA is TGTGCCAGCAGTCCTAGACCGGGACAGGGGGCCCACGAGCAGTACTTC. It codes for CASSPRPGQGAHEQYF.

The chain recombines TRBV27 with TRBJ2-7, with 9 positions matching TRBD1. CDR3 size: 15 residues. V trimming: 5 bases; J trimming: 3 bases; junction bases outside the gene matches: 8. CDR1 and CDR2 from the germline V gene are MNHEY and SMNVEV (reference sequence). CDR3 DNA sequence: TGTGCCAGCAGTCCAGGCACAGGGGGCTACTACGAGCAGTACTTC. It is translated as CASSPGTGGYYEQYF.

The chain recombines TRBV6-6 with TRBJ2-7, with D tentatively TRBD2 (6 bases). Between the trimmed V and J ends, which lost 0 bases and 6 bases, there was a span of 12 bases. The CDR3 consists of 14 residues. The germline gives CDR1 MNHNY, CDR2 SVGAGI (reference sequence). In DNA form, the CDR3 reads TGTGCCAGCAGTTACTCCGGGACTCTAGGCGAGCAGTACTTC. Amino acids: CASSYSGTLGEQYF.

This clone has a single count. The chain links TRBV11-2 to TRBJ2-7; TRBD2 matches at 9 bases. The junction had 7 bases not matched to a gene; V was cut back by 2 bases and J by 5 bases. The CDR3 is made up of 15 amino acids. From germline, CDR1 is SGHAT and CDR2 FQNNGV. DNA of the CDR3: TGTGCCAGCAGCTTACGGCTAGCGGGGATCGACGAGCAGTACTTC. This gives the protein CASSLRLAGIDEQYF.

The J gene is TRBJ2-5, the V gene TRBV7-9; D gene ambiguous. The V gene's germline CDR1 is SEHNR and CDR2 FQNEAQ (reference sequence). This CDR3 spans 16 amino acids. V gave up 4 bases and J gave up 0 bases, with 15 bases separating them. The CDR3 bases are TGTGCCAGCAGCTCAGTCACCGACACCTACCAAGAGACCCAGTACTTC. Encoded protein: CASSSVTDTYQETQYF.

CDR3 bases: TGTGCCAGCAGCTGGACAGGAGACTACAATGAGCAGTTCTTC. Protein: CASSWTGDYNEQFF. This sequence joins TRBV7-9 and TRBJ2-1, with 7 bases aligning to TRBD1. Germline lookup yields CDR1 SEHNR and CDR2 FQNEAQ (reference sequence). The CDR3 consists of 14 residues. V was pared by 4 bases and J by 3 bases, with 3 bases of the junction left unmatched.